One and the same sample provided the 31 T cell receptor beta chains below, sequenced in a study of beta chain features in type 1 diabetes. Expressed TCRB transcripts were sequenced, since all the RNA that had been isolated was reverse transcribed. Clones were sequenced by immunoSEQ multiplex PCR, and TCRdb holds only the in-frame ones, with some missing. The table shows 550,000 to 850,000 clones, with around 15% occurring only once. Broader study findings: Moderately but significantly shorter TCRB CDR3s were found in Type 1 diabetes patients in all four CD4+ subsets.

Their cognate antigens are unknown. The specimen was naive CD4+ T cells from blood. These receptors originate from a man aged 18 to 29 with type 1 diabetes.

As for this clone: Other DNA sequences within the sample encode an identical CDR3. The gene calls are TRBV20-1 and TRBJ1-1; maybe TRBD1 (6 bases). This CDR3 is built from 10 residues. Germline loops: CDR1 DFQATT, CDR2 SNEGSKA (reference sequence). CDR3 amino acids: CRRGDTEAFF. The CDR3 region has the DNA TGCAGGAGGGGGGACACTGAAGCTTTCTTT.

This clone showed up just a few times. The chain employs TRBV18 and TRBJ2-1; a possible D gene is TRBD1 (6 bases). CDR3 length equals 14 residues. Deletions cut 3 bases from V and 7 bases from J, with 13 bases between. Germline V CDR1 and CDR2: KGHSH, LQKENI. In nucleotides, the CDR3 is TGTGCCAGCTCACCGCAGGGGCGAGTTAATGAGCAGTTCTTC. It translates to CASSPQGRVNEQFF. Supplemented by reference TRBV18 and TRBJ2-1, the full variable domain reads NAGVMQNPRHLVRRRGQEARLRCSPMKGHSHVYWYRQLPEEGLKFMVYLQKENIIDESGMPKERFSAEFPKEGPSILRIQQVVRGDSAAYFCASSPQGRVNEQFFGPGTRLTVL.

The CDR3 loop reads CASSVDRSGFGTQYF. In DNA form, the CDR3 reads TGTGCCAGCAGCGTAGACCGGTCGGGGTTCGGGACCCAGTACTTC. The V call is TRBV9, the J call TRBJ2-5, with D maybe TRBD2 (5 bases). Germline V gene sequence: CDR1 SGDLS, CDR2 YYNGEE. The CDR3 loop spans 15 amino acids. Trimming removed 0 bases from V and 7 bases from J, with 16 bases in between.

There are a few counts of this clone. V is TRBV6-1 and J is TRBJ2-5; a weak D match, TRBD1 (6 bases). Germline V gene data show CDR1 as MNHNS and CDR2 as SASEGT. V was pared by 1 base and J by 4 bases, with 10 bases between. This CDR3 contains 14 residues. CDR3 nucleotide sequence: TGTGCCAGCAGTGAAGGGACAGATGTAGAGACCCAGTACTTC. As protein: CASSEGTDVETQYF.

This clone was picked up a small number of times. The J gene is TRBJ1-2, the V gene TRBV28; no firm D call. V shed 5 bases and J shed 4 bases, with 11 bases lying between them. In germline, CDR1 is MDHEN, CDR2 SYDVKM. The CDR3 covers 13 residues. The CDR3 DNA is TGTGCCAGCAGTCCAGGCCCACCCTATGGCTACACCTTC. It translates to CASSPGPPYGYTF.

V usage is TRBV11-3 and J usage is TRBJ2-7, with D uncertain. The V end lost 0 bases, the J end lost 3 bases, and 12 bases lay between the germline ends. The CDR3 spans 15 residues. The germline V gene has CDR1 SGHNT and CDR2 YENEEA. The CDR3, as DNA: TGTGCCAGCAGCTTAGACCCCCAAAGGGACTACGAGCAGTACTTC. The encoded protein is CASSLDPQRDYEQYF.

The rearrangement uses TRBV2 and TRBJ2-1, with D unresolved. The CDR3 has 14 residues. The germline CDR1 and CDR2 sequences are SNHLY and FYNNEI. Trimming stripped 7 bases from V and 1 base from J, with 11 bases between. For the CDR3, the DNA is TGTGCCAGCAAGGTCGGCGGTTCCTACAATGAGCAGTTCTTC. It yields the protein CASKVGGSYNEQFF.

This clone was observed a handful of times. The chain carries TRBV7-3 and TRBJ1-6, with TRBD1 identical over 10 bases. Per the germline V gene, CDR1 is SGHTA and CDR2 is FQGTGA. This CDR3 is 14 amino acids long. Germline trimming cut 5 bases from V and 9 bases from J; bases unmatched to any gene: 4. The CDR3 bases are TGTGCCAGCAGCGAGACAGGGGGCTTTTCACCCCTCCACTTT. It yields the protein CASSETGGFSPLHF.

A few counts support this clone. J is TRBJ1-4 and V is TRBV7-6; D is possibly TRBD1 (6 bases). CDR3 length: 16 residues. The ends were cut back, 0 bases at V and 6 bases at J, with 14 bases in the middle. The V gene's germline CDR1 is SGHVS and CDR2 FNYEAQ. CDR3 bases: TGTGCCAGCAGCTTAGCCCCACAGGGAGCGGATGAAAAACTGTTTTTT. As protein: CASSLAPQGADEKLFF.

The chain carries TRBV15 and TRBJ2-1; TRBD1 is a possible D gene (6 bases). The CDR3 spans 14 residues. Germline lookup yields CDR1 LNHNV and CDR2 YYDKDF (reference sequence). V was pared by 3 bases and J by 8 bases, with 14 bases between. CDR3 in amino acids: CATSRDSLVDEQFF. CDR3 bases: TGTGCCACCAGCAGGGACAGTTTGGTGGATGAGCAGTTCTTC. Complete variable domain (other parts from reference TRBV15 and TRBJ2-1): DAMVIQNPRYQVTQFGKPVTLSCSQTLNHNVMYWYQQKSSQAPKLLFHYYDKDFNNEADTPDNFQSRRPNTSFCFLDIRSPGLGDTAMYLCATSRDSLVDEQFFGPGTRLTVL.

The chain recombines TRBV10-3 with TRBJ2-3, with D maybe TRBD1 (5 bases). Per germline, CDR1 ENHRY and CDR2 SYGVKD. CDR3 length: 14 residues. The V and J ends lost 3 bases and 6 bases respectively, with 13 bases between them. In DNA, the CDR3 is TGTGCCATCAGTGACAGGGTTTCTGCGGATACGCAGTATTTT. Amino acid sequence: CAISDRVSADTQYF.

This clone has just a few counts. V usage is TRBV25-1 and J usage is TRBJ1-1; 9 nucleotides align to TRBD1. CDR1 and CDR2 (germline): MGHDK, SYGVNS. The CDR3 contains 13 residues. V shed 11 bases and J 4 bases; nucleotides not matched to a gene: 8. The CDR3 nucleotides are TGTGCCGCAATACAGGGGGCCGGCACTGAAGCTTTCTTT. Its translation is CAAIQGAGTEAFF.

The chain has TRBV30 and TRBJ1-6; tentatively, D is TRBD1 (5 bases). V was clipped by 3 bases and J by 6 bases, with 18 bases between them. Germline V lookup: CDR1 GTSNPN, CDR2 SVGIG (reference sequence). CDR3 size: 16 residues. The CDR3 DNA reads TGTGCCTGGAGGATCGCCGGGATTCAGGGTAATTCACCCCTCCACTTT. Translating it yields CAWRIAGIQGNSPLHF.

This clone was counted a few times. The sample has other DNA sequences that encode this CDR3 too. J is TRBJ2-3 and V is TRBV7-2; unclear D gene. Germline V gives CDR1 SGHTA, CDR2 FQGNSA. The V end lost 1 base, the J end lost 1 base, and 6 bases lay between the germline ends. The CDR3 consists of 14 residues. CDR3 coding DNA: TGTGCCAGCAGCTTAGGGTGGGGCACAGATACGCAGTATTTT. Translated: CASSLGWGTDTQYF. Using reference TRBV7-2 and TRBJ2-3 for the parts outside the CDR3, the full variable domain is GAGVSQSPSNKVTEKGKDVELRCDPISGHTALYWYRQSLGQGLEFLIYFQGNSAPDKSGLPSDRFSAERTGGSVSTLTIQRTQQEDSAVYLCASSLGWGTDTQYFGPGTRLTVL.

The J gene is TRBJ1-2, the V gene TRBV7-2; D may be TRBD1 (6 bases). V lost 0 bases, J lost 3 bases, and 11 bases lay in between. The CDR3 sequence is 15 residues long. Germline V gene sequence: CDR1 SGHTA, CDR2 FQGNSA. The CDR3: CASSLADSRYYGYTF. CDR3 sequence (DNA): TGTGCCAGCAGCTTAGCGGACAGTCGATACTATGGCTACACCTTC.

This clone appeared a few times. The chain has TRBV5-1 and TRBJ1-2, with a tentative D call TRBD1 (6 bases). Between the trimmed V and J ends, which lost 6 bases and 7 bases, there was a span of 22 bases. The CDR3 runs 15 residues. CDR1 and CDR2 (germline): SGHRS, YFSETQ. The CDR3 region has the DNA TGCGCCAGCACGCTTCAAGGAGGGACAATTGGTGGCTACACCTTC. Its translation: CASTLQGGTIGGYTF.

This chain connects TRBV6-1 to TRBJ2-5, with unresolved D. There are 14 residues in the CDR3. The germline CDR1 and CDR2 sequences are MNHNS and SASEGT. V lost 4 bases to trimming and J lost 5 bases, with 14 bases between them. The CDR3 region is CASSVGPTSETQYF. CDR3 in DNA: TGTGCCAGCAGTGTGGGCCCTACCAGTGAGACCCAGTACTTC.

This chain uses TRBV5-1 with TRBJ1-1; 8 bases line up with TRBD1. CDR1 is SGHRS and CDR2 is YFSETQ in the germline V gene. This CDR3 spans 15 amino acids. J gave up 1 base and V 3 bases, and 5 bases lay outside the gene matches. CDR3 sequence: CASSSGQGSNTEAFF. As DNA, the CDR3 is TGCGCCAGCAGCTCCGGACAGGGCTCGAACACTGAAGCTTTCTTT.

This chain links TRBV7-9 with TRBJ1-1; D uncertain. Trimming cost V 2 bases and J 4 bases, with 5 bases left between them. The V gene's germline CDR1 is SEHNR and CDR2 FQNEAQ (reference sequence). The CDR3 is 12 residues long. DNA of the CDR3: TGTGCCAGCAGCTTATCGGGCACTGAAGCTTTCTTT. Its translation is CASSLSGTEAFF. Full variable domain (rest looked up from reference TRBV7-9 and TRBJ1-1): DTGVSQNPRHKITKRGQNVTFRCDPISEHNRLYWYRQTLGQGPEFLTYFQNEAQLEKSRLLSDRFSAERPKGSFSTLEIQRTEQGDSAMYLCASSLSGTEAFFGQGTRLTVV.

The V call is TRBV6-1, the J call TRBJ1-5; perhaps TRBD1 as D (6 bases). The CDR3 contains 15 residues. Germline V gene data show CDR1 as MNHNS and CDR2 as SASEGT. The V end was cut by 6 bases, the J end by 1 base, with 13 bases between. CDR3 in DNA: TGTGCCAGCAGCCTACAGGGTGGGAGCAATCAGCCCCAGCATTTT. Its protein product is CASSLQGGSNQPQHF.

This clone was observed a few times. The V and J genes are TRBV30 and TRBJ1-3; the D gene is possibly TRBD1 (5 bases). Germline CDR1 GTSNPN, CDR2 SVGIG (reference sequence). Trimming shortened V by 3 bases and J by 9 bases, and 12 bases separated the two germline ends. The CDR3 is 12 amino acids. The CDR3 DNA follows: TGTGCCTGGAGCGCCGGGGGATTCACCATATATTTT. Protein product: CAWSAGGFTIYF.

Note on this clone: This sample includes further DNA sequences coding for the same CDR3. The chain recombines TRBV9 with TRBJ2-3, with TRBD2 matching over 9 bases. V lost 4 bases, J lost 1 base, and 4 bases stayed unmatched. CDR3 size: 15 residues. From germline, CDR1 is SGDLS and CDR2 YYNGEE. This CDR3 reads CASSTRLAGTDTQYF. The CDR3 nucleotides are TGTGCCAGCAGCACCCGACTAGCGGGCACAGATACGCAGTATTTT.

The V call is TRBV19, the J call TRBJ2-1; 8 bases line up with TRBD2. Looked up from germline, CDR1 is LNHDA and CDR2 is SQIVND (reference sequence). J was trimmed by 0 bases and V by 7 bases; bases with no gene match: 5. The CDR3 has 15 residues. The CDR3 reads CASIPGGNSYNEQFF. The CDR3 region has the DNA TGTGCCAGTATTCCGGGGGGGAACTCCTACAATGAGCAGTTCTTC.

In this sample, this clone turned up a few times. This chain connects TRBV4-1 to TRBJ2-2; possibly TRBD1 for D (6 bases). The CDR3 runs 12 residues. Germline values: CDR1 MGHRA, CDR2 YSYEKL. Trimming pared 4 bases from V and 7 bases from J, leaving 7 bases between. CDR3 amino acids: CASSPDSGELFF. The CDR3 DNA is TGCGCCAGCAGCCCGGACAGCGGGGAGCTGTTTTTT.

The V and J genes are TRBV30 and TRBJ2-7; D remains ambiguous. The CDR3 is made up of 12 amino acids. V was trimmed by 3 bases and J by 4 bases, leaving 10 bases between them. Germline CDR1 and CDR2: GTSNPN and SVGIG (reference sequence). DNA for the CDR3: TGTGCCTGGAGCTTGGTTGGTTACGAGCAGTACTTC. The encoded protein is CAWSLVGYEQYF.

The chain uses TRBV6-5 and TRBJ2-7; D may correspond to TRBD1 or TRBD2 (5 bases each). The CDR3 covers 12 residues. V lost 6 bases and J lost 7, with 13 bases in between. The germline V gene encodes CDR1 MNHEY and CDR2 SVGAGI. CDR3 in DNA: TGTGCCAGCAGCGGGACCTTCGGGGAGCAGTACTTC. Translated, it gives CASSGTFGEQYF.

This chain's CDR3 is CASSHTSGGLAVNEQFF. The CDR3 coding sequence is TGTGCCAGCAGCCACACTAGCGGGGGGCTTGCCGTCAATGAGCAGTTCTTC. The chain carries TRBV7-9 and TRBJ2-1, with 12 bases fitting TRBD2. The CDR3 extends over 17 amino acids. Trimming removed 5 bases from V and 6 bases from J; junction bases left unmatched: 11. Germline CDR1 and CDR2: SEHNR and FQNEAQ (reference sequence).

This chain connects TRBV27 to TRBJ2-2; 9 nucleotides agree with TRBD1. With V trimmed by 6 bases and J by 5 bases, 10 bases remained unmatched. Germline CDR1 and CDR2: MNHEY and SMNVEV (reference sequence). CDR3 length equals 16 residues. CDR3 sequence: CASSFGQGRGTGELFF. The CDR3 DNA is TGTGCCAGCAGCTTCGGACAGGGGAGGGGAACCGGGGAGCTGTTTTTT.

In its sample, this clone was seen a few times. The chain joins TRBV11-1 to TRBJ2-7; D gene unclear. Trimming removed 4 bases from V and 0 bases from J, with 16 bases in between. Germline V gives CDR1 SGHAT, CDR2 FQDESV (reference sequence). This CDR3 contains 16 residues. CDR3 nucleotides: TGTGCCAGCAGCTCCCTCGCCGCGACACTCTCCTACGAGCAGTACTTC. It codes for CASSSLAATLSYEQYF.

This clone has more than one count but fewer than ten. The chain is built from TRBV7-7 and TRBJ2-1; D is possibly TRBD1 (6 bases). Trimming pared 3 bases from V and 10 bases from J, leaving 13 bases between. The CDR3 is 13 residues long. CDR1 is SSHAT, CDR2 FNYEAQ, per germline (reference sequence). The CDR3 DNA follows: TGTGCCAGCAGCTTGGACAGAGTCACAGAGCAGTTCTTC. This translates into CASSLDRVTEQFF.

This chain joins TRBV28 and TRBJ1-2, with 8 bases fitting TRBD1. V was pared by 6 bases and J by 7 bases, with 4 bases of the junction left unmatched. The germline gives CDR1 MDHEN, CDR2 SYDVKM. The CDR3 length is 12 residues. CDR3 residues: CASSRTGGGYTF. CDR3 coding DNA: TGTGCCAGCAGCCGAACAGGGGGTGGCTACACCTTC.